Sequencing of this T cell receptor (beta chain) was carried out in a study of shared T cell receptors in the human thymus. Profiling relied on immunoSEQ multiplex PCR, and the TCRdb table lists in-frame clones only, not all of them. Of about 380,000 clones in the sample, 95% were seen once. The CDR3 has 15 residues. Trimming cost V 5 bases and J 6 bases; bases outside gene matches: 7. Germline V lookup: CDR1 SGHNT, CDR2 YYREEE (reference sequence). The gene calls are TRBV5-4 and TRBJ2-3; 12 nucleotides match TRBD2. The specimen sequenced was thymocytes. This clonotype was sampled from a human donor. The CDR3: CASRLTSGRTDTQYF. The CDR3 DNA sequence: TGTGCCAGCAGGTTGACTAGCGGGAGAACGGATACGCAGTATTTT. Full variable domain (missing parts from reference TRBV5-4 and TRBJ2-3): ETGVTQSPTHLIKTRGQQVTLRCSSQSGHNTVSWYQQALGQGPQFIFQYYREEENGRGNFPPRFSGLQFPNYSSELNVNALELDDSALYLCASRLTSGRTDTQYFGPGTRLTVL.